What follows are 8 T cell receptor beta chains derived from one specimen sequenced in a study of response to subunit inactivated influenza vaccine. MiXCR was run by TCRdb on the RT-PCR reads, yielding one entry per CDR3 protein. Among 500,000 to 550,000 distinct CDR3 sequences listed, less than 25% were seen once. The same data also contributed to another study, on T cells expressing NK-cell markers. From that study: UMIs accompanied the 5'RACE template switching by which TCR beta cDNA was made.

Sequenced here: CD4+ T cells sorted from PBMCs, sampled less than 13 days after vaccination. The receptors originated from a man aged 50-60 years who received an inactivated influenza vaccine.

This clonotype has only a few counts. The V and J genes are TRBV6-5 and TRBJ2-7; 10 nucleotides match TRBD1. The germline V gene has CDR1 MNHEY and CDR2 SVGAGI. With 4 bases clipped from V and 1 base from J, the junction kept 1 base outside the gene matches. This CDR3 is 14 amino acids long. In DNA, the CDR3 is TGTGCCAGCAGTTCGGACAGGGGGTCCTACGAGCAGTACTTC. This translates into CASSSDRGSYEQYF.

V is TRBV20-1 and J is TRBJ2-7; TRBD1 might be the D (5 bases). Trimming left V 5 bases short and J 5 bases short, with 10 bases between. The CDR3 is 11 residues long. Looked up from germline, CDR1 is DFQATT and CDR2 is SNEGSKA (reference sequence). The CDR3 spells CSAAQGNEQYF. CDR3 bases: TGCAGTGCTGCCCAGGGCAACGAGCAGTACTTC.

This clonotype has a handful of counts. The rearrangement joins TRBV20-1 to TRBJ1-1; possible D gene TRBD1, 6 bases. There are 13 residues in the CDR3. The V gene lost 3 bases and the J gene lost 6 bases, with 14 bases spanning the gap. Germline-derived CDR1 and CDR2 are DFQATT and SNEGSKA (reference sequence). CDR3 residues: CSASYTGTAEAFF. The CDR3 coding sequence is TGCAGTGCTAGTTACACAGGGACCGCTGAAGCTTTCTTT.

In this sample, this clonotype turned up a few times. The chain joins TRBV15 to TRBJ2-7, with 7 positions matching TRBD2. Germline CDR1 LNHNV, CDR2 YYDKDF (reference sequence). Unmatched junction bases numbered 9, after V lost 0 bases and J lost 4 bases. This CDR3 contains 16 residues. The CDR3 loop reads CATSRERAGIGYEQYF. CDR3 nucleotide sequence: TGTGCCACCAGCAGAGAAAGAGCGGGAATAGGATACGAGCAGTACTTC.

This clonotype was recorded many times. V is TRBV12-3 or TRBV12-4 and J is TRBJ2-7, with unresolved D. The length of the CDR3 is 14 residues. With 3 bases removed from V and 0 bases from J, the gap between germline ends came to 9 bases. The CDR3 protein is CASSLEGSSYEQYF. The CDR3 coding sequence is TGTGCCAGCAGTTTGGAAGGTAGCTCCTACGAGCAGTACTTC.

This clonotype was recorded a few times. The chain joins TRBV3-1 to TRBJ2-7; 10 bases fit TRBD2. Trimming cost V 4 bases and J 0 bases; bases outside gene matches: 0. The CDR3 has 14 residues. CDR1 LGHDT and CDR2 YNNKEL come from the germline V gene (reference sequence). The CDR3 reads CASSRLAGSYEQYF. The CDR3 DNA sequence: TGTGCCAGCAGCCGACTAGCGGGCTCCTACGAGCAGTACTTC.

The chain employs TRBV7-2 and TRBJ2-3; D may correspond to TRBD1 or TRBD2 (5 bases each). V lost 5 bases to trimming and J lost 4 bases, with 19 bases between them. The CDR3 has 16 amino acids. Germline V gene data show CDR1 as SGHTA and CDR2 as FQGNSA. CDR3 in DNA: TGTGCCAGCAGCCCTCCGGGACCGGTTGGGCCAGATACGCAGTATTTT. Its protein is CASSPPGPVGPDTQYF.

This clonotype showed up many times. The chain couples TRBV5-1 to TRBJ2-7; a possible D gene is TRBD1 (6 bases). Germline V gene lookup returns CDR1 SGHRS and CDR2 YFSETQ. The CDR3 runs to 13 residues. Trimming pared 4 bases from V and 7 bases from J, leaving 15 bases between. The CDR3 region is CASSPRQAEEQYF. CDR3 sequence (DNA): TGCGCCAGCAGCCCAAGACAGGCCGAAGAGCAGTACTTC.